This TCR beta chain was sequenced during a study of blood T cells in healthy people across ages. Trimming took off 8 bases at V and 8 bases at J, with 15 bases between the two ends. The CDR3 runs to 11 residues. Germline CDR1 DFQATT, CDR2 SNEGSKA (reference sequence). In regard to this clonotype: Its specificity is not known.

The second PCR ran roughly 6 to 12 cycles with a sample-barcoded 5' primer and J-beta primers. Samples each returned at least 2.5 million CDR3-containing paired-end reads. TCRdb reanalysed the 5' RACE reads using MiXCR and keeps one entry per CDR3 protein. Among around 1,700,000 distinct CDR3 sequences listed, 28% were seen once. Study results and caveats: Naive CD4+ cell counts and diversity both ran higher in long-lived than in aged donors.

The donors, healthy Caucasians from Russia, were aged roughly 6 to 90. The authors extracted at least 6 micrograms of total RNA per sample. The rearrangement joins TRBV20-1 to TRBJ1-2, with a weak D call TRBD1 (6 bases). This receptor was taken from a woman younger than 45 in good health. The sequencing input was blood. The CDR3, as DNA: TGCAGTCCATCGACGGGGGGCGGCTACACCTTC. Translated, it gives CSPSTGGGYTF.